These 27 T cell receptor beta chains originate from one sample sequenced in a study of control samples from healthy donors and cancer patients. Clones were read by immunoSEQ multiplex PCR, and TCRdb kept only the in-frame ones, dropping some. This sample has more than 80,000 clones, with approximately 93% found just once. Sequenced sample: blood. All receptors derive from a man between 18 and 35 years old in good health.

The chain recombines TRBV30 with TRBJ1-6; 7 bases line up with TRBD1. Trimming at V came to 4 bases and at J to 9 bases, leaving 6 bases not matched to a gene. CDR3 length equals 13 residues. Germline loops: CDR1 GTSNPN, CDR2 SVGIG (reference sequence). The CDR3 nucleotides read TGTGCCTGGAATTCAGGGGGGGGTTCACCCCTCCACTTT. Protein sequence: CAWNSGGGSPLHF.

CDR3 amino acids: CASSLTRTGEAFF. For the CDR3, the DNA is TGTGCCAGCAGTTTAACCCGGACGGGTGAAGCTTTCTTT. This chain connects TRBV27 to TRBJ1-1; no reliable D call. Germline-derived CDR1 and CDR2 are MNHEY and SMNVEV (reference sequence). This CDR3 is 13 amino acids long. Trimming stripped 2 bases from V and 7 bases from J, with 11 bases between.

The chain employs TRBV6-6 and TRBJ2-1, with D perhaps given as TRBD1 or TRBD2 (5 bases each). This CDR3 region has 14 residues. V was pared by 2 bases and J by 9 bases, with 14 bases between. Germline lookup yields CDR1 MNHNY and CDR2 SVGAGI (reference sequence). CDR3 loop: CASSYRGEISEQFF. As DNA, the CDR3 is TGTGCCAGCAGTTACAGAGGGGAGATATCTGAGCAGTTCTTC.

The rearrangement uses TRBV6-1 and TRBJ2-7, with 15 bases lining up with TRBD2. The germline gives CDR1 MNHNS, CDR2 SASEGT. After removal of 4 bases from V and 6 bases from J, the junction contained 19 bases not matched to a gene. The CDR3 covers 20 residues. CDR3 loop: CASSVVPGLAGGALYGEQYF. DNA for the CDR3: TGTGCCAGCAGTGTAGTTCCGGGACTAGCGGGAGGTGCCTTGTATGGCGAGCAGTACTTC.

For the CDR3, the DNA is TGTGCCAGCAGCGCCAACAGGGGGCTGGCCTCCGCGAACACCGGGGAGCTGTTTTTT. Amino acids: CASSANRGLASANTGELFF. The chain joins TRBV5-8 to TRBJ2-2; TRBD1 matches 9 bases. This CDR3 has 19 amino acids. The germline CDR1 and CDR2 sequences are SGHTS and YDEGEE. The V gene end was trimmed by 4 bases and the J gene end by 0 bases; junction bases not matched to a gene: 13.

The CDR3 DNA reads TGTGCCAGCAGCCAACCCGGACAGGGAACCTATGGCTACACCTTC. Encoded protein: CASSQPGQGTYGYTF. V and J are TRBV3-1 (or the pseudogene TRBV3-2) and TRBJ1-2, with 8 bases matching TRBD1. V was clipped by 2 bases and J by 4 bases; unmatched bases: 6. CDR1 and CDR2 (germline): LGHDT, YNNKEL (reference sequence). The CDR3 spans 15 residues.

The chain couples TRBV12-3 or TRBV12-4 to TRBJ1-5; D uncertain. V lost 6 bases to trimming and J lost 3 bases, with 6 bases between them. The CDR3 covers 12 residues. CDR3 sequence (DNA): TGTGCCAGCAGCAGAGACAATCAGCCCCAGCATTTT. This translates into CASSRDNQPQHF.

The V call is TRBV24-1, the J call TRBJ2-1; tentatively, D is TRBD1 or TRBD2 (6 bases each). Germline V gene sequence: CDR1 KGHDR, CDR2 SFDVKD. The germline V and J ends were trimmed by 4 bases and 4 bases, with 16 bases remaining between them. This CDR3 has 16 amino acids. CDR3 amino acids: CATSETGTQGYNEQFF. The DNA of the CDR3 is TGTGCCACCAGTGAAACCGGGACTCAGGGGTACAATGAGCAGTTCTTC.

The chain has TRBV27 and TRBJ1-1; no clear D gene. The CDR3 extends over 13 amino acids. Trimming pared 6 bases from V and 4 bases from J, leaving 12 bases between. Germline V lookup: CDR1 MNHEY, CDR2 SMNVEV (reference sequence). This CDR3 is CASSPDGITEAFF. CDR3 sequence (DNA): TGTGCCAGCAGCCCGGACGGAATCACTGAAGCTTTCTTT.

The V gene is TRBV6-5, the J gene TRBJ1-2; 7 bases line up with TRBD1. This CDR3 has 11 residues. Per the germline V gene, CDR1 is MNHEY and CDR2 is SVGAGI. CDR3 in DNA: TGTGGGTCGCAGGGGGGCTATGGCTACACCTTC. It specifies CGSQGGYGYTF.

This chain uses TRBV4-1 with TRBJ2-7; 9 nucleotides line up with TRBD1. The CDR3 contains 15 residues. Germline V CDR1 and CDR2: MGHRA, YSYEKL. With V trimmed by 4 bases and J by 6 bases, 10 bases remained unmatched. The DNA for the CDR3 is TGCGCCAGCAGCCTTGGCCCCATGGACAGGGGCGAGCAGTACTTC. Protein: CASSLGPMDRGEQYF.

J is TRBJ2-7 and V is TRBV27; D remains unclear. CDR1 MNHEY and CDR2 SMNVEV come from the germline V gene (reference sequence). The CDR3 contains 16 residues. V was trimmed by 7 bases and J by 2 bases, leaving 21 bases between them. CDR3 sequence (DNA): TGTGCCAGCAATCTCCCCTGGGCGGCATTAACCTACGAGCAGTACTTC. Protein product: CASNLPWAALTYEQYF.

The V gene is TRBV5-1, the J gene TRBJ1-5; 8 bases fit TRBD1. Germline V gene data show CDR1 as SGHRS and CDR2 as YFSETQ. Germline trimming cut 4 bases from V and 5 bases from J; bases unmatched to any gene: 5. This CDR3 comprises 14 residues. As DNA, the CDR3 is TGCGCCAGCAGCCTCACGACAGGGGATCAGCCCCAGCATTTT. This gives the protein CASSLTTGDQPQHF.

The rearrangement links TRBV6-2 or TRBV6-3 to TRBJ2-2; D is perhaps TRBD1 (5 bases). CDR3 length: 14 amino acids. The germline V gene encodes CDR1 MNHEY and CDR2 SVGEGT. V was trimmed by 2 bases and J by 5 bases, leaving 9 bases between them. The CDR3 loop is CASSYRAGTGELFF. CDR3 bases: TGTGCCAGCAGTTACAGAGCAGGGACCGGGGAGCTGTTTTTT.

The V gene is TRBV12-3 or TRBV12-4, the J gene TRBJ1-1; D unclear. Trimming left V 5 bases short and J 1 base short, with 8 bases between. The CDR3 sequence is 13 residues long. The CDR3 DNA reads TGTGCCAGCAGTCCCCCGAGGAACACTGAAGCTTTCTTT. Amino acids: CASSPPRNTEAFF.

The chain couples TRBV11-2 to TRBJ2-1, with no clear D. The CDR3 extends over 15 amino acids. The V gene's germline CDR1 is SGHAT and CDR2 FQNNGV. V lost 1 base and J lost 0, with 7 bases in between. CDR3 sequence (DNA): TGTGCCAGCAGCTTAGCGTGGAGCTCCTACAATGAGCAGTTCTTC. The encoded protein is CASSLAWSSYNEQFF.

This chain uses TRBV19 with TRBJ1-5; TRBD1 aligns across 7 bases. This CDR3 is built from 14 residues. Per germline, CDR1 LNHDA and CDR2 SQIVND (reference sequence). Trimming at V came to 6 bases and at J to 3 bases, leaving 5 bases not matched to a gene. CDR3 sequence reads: CASSTGVYNQPQHF. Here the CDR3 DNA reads TGTGCCAGTAGCACAGGGGTGTACAATCAGCCCCAGCATTTT.

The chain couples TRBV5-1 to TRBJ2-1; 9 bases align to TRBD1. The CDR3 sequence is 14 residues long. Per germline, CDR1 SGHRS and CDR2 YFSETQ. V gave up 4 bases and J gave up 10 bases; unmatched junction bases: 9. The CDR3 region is CASSPPGQGAEQFF. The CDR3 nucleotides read TGCGCCAGCAGCCCGCCGGGACAGGGTGCGGAGCAGTTCTTC. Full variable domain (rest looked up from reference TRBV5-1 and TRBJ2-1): KAGVTQTPRYLIKTRGQQVTLSCSPISGHRSVSWYQQTPGQGLQFLFEYFSETQRNKGNFPGRFSGRQFSNSRSEMNVSTLELGDSALYLCASSPPGQGAEQFFGPGTRLTVL.

Written as DNA, the CDR3 is TGCGCCAGCAGCTTGGAACAGGGGAACGGCTACACCTTC. Protein product: CASSLEQGNGYTF. This chain connects TRBV5-1 to TRBJ1-2; 7 bases match TRBD1. Germline V CDR1 and CDR2: SGHRS, YFSETQ. The CDR3 extends over 13 amino acids. V lost 0 bases to trimming and J lost 8 bases; unmatched junction nucleotides: 4.

The CDR3 nucleotides read TGTGCCAGCAGCTACGGACTAGCGGGAGTGGGGTCACCAGATACGCAGTATTTT. Amino acids: CASSYGLAGVGSPDTQYF. The rearrangement uses TRBV13 and TRBJ2-3; 13 nucleotides align to TRBD2. The CDR3 consists of 18 residues. Trimming cost V 4 bases and J 4 bases; bases outside gene matches: 11. Germline V gene sequence: CDR1 PRHDT, CDR2 FYEKMQ (reference sequence).

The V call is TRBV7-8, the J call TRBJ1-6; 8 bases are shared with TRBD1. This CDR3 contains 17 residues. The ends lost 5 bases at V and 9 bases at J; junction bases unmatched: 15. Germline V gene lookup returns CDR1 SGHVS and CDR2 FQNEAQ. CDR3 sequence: CASSLMRTGLISSPLHF. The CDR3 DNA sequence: TGTGCCAGCAGCCTGATGAGGACAGGGCTTATCAGTTCACCCCTCCACTTT.

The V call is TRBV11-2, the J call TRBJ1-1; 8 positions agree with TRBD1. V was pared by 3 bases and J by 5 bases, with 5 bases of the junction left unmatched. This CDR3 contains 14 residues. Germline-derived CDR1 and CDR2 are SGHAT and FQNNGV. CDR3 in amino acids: CASSLQGARTEAFF. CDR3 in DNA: TGTGCCAGCAGCTTGCAGGGGGCACGGACTGAAGCTTTCTTT.

The CDR3: CASSWDRGHLDQPQHF. The CDR3 coding sequence is TGTGCCAGCAGTTGGGACAGGGGGCATTTGGATCAGCCCCAGCATTTT. The chain is built from TRBV6-6 and TRBJ1-5; 12 nucleotides align to TRBD1. Germline values: CDR1 MNHNY, CDR2 SVGAGI (reference sequence). Trimming at V came to 4 bases and at J to 5 bases, leaving 6 bases not matched to a gene. The CDR3 extends over 16 amino acids.

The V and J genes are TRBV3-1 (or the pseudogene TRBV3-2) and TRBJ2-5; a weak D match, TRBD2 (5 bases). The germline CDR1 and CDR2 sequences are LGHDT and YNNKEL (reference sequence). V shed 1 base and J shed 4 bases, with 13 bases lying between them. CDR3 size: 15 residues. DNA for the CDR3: TGTGCCAGCAGCCAAGTTGGAATCGGAGGAGAGACCCAGTACTTC. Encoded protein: CASSQVGIGGETQYF.

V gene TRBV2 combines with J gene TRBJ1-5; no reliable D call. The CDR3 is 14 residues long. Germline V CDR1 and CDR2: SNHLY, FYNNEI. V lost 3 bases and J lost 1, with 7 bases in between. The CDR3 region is CASSDGQSNQPQHF. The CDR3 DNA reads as TGTGCCAGCAGTGATGGGCAGAGCAATCAGCCCCAGCATTTT.

The CDR3 loop is CASSSSGRAEETQYF. The CDR3 region has the DNA TGCGCCAGCAGCTCATCCGGTCGGGCAGAAGAGACCCAGTACTTC. This chain uses TRBV5-1 with TRBJ2-5; D is unresolved. The CDR3 is 15 residues long. Trimming stripped 3 bases from V and 3 bases from J, with 15 bases between. Germline loops: CDR1 SGHRS, CDR2 YFSETQ.

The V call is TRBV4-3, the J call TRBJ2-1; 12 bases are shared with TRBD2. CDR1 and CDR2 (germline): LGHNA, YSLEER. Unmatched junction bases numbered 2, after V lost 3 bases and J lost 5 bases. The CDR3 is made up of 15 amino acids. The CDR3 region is CASSQWTSGNNEQFF. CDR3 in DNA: TGCGCCAGCAGCCAGTGGACTAGCGGGAACAATGAGCAGTTCTTC.